A selection of T cell receptor beta chains follows, all from one sample in a study of identical twins. TCRdb reanalysed the 5' RACE reads using MiXCR and keeps one entry per CDR3 protein. Among 200,000 to 250,000 distinct CDR3 sequences listed, 7.5% were seen once. These data also formed part of another study, on yellow fever vaccine responses in identical twins.

Input material: memory (CD45RO+) T cells sorted from blood. These receptors were taken from a woman aged 18-35 years in good health. The CDR3 runs from the conserved cysteine through the conserved F or W. The order of the fields is D gene, J gene, V gene, clone size, CDR3 DNA, CDR3 protein. A D gene is named only where the DNA matches it firmly. A clone size is listed for some rows: how often the clone was seen (once, few, many), or a class if it is expanded.

d_call: TRBD2; j_call: TRBJ2-5; v_call: TRBV7-2; clone_size: -; cdr3_nt: TGTGCCAGCAGTGGGGGACTAGCAGAACGAGAGACCCAGTACTTC; cdr3_aa: CASSGGLAERETQYF
d_call: -; j_call: TRBJ1-2; v_call: TRBV12-3/TRBV12-4; clone_size: many; cdr3_nt: TGTGCCAGCAGAGACAGGTTCTCCTATGGCTACACCTTC; cdr3_aa: CASRDRFSYGYTF
d_call: -; j_call: TRBJ1-5; v_call: TRBV27; clone_size: many; cdr3_nt: TGTGCCAGCAGTTTATTTGGAGATCAGCCCCAGCATTTT; cdr3_aa: CASSLFGDQPQHF
d_call: -; j_call: TRBJ1-1; v_call: TRBV7-9; clone_size: many; cdr3_nt: TGTGCCAGCAGCTTCGGGGGGAACACTGAAGCTTTCTTT; cdr3_aa: CASSFGGNTEAFF
d_call: TRBD1; j_call: TRBJ1-2; v_call: TRBV12-3/TRBV12-4; clone_size: many; cdr3_nt: TGTGCCAGCAGTTCGGGACAGGGGGTGGTCTATGGCTACACCTTC; cdr3_aa: CASSSGQGVVYGYTF
d_call: TRBD2; j_call: TRBJ2-7; v_call: TRBV6-2/TRBV6-3; clone_size: many; cdr3_nt: TGTGCCAGCAGTAGAAGGGGCCCGGGACTAGCGCGCGAGCAGTACTTC; cdr3_aa: CASSRRGPGLAREQYF
d_call: TRBD2; j_call: TRBJ2-7; v_call: TRBV6-5; clone_size: -; cdr3_nt: TGTGCCAGCAGTTACTCGTCCCCCCGCGGGAGAAATAGTTACGAGCAGTACTTC; cdr3_aa: CASSYSSPRGRNSYEQYF
d_call: -; j_call: TRBJ2-5; v_call: TRBV3-1; clone_size: few; cdr3_nt: TGTGCCAGCAGCCAGGGCGGGGGCCCCACGACCCAGTACTTC; cdr3_aa: CASSQGGGPTTQYF
d_call: -; j_call: TRBJ2-3; v_call: TRBV27; clone_size: many; cdr3_nt: TGTGCCAGCATGGCCAGCATCGATAGCACAGATACGCAGTATTTT; cdr3_aa: CASMASIDSTDTQYF
d_call: -; j_call: TRBJ2-1; v_call: TRBV24-1; clone_size: few; cdr3_nt: TGTGCCACCAGTGATTTGTCAGGGTCCCCTGAGCAGTTCTTC; cdr3_aa: CATSDLSGSPEQFF
d_call: -; j_call: TRBJ2-1; v_call: TRBV6-6; clone_size: -; cdr3_nt: TGTGCCAGCAGACATAAGAGCAGTGAGCAGTTCTTC; cdr3_aa: CASRHKSSEQFF
d_call: TRBD1; j_call: TRBJ2-2; v_call: TRBV4-1; clone_size: -; cdr3_nt: TGCGCCAGCAGCCAAGAGAACAGGGGGCGTGGGGAGCTGTTTTTT; cdr3_aa: CASSQENRGRGELFF
d_call: TRBD2; j_call: TRBJ2-5; v_call: TRBV20-1; clone_size: many; cdr3_nt: TGCAGTGCTAGAGATCTAGCGGGGGGCCTCCTCCAAGAGACCCAGTACTTC; cdr3_aa: CSARDLAGGLLQETQYF
d_call: -; j_call: TRBJ2-2; v_call: TRBV6-5; clone_size: many; cdr3_nt: TGTGCCAGCAGTTACGATGGGGGTAACACCGGGGAGCTGTTTTTT; cdr3_aa: CASSYDGGNTGELFF
d_call: -; j_call: TRBJ2-1; v_call: TRBV21-1; clone_size: many; cdr3_nt: TGTGCCAGCAGCCCCCGAGGACAGGGGAGGAATGAGCAGTTCTTC; cdr3_aa: CASSPRGQGRNEQFF
d_call: -; j_call: TRBJ2-3; v_call: TRBV7-9; clone_size: -; cdr3_nt: TGTGCCAGCAGCCCCTCGCCAGGGGGGAGCACAGATACGCAGTATTTT; cdr3_aa: CASSPSPGGSTDTQYF
d_call: -; j_call: TRBJ1-2; v_call: TRBV14; clone_size: many; cdr3_nt: TGTGCCAGCAGGGGCCGTTATTATGGCTACACCTTC; cdr3_aa: CASRGRYYGYTF
d_call: TRBD2; j_call: TRBJ2-2; v_call: TRBV30; clone_size: -; cdr3_nt: TGTGCCTGCGCCACTAGCGAAGTCCCGTTTTTT; cdr3_aa: CACATSEVPFF
d_call: -; j_call: TRBJ2-2; v_call: TRBV11-3; clone_size: few; cdr3_nt: TGTGCCAGCAGCTTAGTTGCGACGTTTAACACCGGGGAGCTGTTTTTT; cdr3_aa: CASSLVATFNTGELFF
d_call: -; j_call: TRBJ2-7; v_call: TRBV5-6; clone_size: few; cdr3_nt: TGTGCCAGCAGCTTAGGGCAAAACTCCTACGAGCAGTACTTC; cdr3_aa: CASSLGQNSYEQYF
d_call: TRBD1; j_call: TRBJ2-5; v_call: TRBV6-1; clone_size: -; cdr3_nt: TGTGCCAGCAGACGACAGGGTGTTAAAGAGACCCAGTACTTC; cdr3_aa: CASRRQGVKETQYF
d_call: -; j_call: TRBJ2-1; v_call: TRBV7-2; clone_size: -; cdr3_nt: TGTGCCAGCAGCTCGACACGGCAGGTTAATGAGCAGTTCTTC; cdr3_aa: CASSSTRQVNEQFF
d_call: TRBD2; j_call: TRBJ2-3; v_call: TRBV20-1; clone_size: -; cdr3_nt: TGCAGTGCTAGAGATATAGCGGGGGTGGGGGACACAGATACGCAGTATTTT; cdr3_aa: CSARDIAGVGDTDTQYF
d_call: -; j_call: TRBJ2-2; v_call: TRBV7-2; clone_size: few; cdr3_nt: TGTGCCAGCAAAGCAGGGATAGGCACCGGGGAGCTGTTTTTT; cdr3_aa: CASKAGIGTGELFF
d_call: TRBD1; j_call: TRBJ1-1; v_call: TRBV20-1; clone_size: few; cdr3_nt: TGCAGTGCTAGAAACAGGGGGACTGAAGCTTTCTTT; cdr3_aa: CSARNRGTEAFF
d_call: -; j_call: TRBJ2-5; v_call: TRBV7-3; clone_size: few; cdr3_nt: TGTGCCAGCAGCTTAGGCCGGGGGTCGGGAGAGACCCAGTACTTC; cdr3_aa: CASSLGRGSGETQYF
d_call: -; j_call: TRBJ2-4; v_call: TRBV14; clone_size: many; cdr3_nt: TGTGCCAGCAGCCAAAGGACAGCCCTAGCCAAAAACATTCAGTACTTC; cdr3_aa: CASSQRTALAKNIQYF
d_call: -; j_call: TRBJ1-3; v_call: TRBV6-5; clone_size: -; cdr3_nt: TGTGCCAGCAGTTACTCGACGACTACCTCTGGAAACACCATATATTTT; cdr3_aa: CASSYSTTTSGNTIYF
d_call: -; j_call: TRBJ1-4; v_call: TRBV20-1; clone_size: many; cdr3_nt: TGCAGTGCTCGGCCCCGGGGTGGAACTAATGAAAAACTGTTTTTT; cdr3_aa: CSARPRGGTNEKLFF
d_call: -; j_call: TRBJ1-4; v_call: TRBV6-2/TRBV6-3; clone_size: -; cdr3_nt: TGTGCCAGCAGTTACTCCAAGAATGAAAAACTGTTTTTT; cdr3_aa: CASSYSKNEKLFF
d_call: -; j_call: TRBJ2-7; v_call: TRBV6-2/TRBV6-3; clone_size: many; cdr3_nt: TGTGCCAGCAGTTACTCCGGCAGGGATGGCGAGCAGTACTTC; cdr3_aa: CASSYSGRDGEQYF
d_call: TRBD2; j_call: TRBJ2-2; v_call: TRBV10-3; clone_size: -; cdr3_nt: TGTGCCATCAGGACTAGCGGGTCCACCGGGGAGCTGTTTTTT; cdr3_aa: CAIRTSGSTGELFF